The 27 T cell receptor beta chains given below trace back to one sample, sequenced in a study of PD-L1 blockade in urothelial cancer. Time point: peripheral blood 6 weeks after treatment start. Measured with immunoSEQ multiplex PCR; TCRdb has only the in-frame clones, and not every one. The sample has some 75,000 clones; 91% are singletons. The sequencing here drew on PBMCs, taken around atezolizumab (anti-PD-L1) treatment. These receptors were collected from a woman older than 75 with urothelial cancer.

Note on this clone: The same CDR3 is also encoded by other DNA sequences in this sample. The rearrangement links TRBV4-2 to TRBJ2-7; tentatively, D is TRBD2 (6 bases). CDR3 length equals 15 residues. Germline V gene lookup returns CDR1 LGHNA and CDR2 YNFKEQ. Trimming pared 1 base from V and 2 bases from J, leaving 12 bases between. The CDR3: CASSQGTGETYEQYF. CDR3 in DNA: TGTGCCAGCAGCCAAGGGACGGGAGAAACCTACGAGCAGTACTTC.

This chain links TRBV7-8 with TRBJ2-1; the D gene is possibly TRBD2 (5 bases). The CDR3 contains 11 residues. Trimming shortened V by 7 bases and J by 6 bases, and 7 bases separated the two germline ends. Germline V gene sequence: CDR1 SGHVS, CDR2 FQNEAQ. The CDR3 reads CASMGSNEQFF. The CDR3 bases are TGTGCCAGCATGGGGAGCAATGAGCAGTTCTTC.

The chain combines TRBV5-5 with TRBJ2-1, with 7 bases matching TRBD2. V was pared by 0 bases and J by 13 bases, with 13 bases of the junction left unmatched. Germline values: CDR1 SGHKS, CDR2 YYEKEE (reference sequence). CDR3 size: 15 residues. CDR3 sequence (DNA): TGTGCCAGCAGCTTGGAGGGTGCTGGGGCGGGAGAACAGTTCTTC. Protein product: CASSLEGAGAGEQFF.

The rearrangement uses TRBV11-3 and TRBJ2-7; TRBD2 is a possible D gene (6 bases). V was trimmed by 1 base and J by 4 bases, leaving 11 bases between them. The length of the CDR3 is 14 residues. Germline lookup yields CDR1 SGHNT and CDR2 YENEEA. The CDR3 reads CASSLGGSGYEQYF. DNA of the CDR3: TGTGCCAGCAGCTTAGGTGGTAGCGGATACGAGCAGTACTTC.

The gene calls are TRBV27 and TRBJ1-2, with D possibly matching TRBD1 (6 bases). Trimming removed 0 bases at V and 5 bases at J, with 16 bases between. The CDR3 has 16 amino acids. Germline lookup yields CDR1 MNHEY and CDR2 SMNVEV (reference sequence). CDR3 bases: TGTGCCAGCAGTTTATCGGGTGTCGGGGGGCTGTATGGCTACACCTTC. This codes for CASSLSGVGGLYGYTF.

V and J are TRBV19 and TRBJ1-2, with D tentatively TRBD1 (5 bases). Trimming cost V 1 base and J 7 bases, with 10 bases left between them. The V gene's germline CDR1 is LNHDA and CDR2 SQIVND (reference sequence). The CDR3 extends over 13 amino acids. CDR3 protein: CASSIGQGGGYTF. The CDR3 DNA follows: TGTGCCAGTAGTATAGGGCAGGGCGGTGGCTACACCTTC.

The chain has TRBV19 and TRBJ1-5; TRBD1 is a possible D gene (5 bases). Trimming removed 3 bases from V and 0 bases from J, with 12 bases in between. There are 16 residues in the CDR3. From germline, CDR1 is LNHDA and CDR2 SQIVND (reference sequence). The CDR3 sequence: CASSIVTGVSNQPQHF. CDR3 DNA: TGTGCCAGTAGTATCGTCACAGGCGTTAGCAATCAGCCCCAGCATTTT.

The CDR3 DNA reads as TGTGCCAGCAGCCAAGACGGCGGGGTGTCTACCGGGGAGCTGTTTTTT. Protein product: CASSQDGGVSTGELFF. The V and J genes are TRBV14 and TRBJ2-2; D possibly corresponds to TRBD2 (6 bases). CDR1 is SGHDN and CDR2 is FVKESK in the germline V gene. Trimming took off 0 bases at V and 5 bases at J, with 13 bases between the two ends. This CDR3 is built from 16 residues. The full variable domain, with the rest looked up from reference TRBV14 and TRBJ2-2, is EAGVTQFPSHSVIEKGQTVTLRCDPISGHDNLYWYRRVMGKEIKFLLHFVKESKQDESGMPNNRFLAERTGGTYSTLKVQPAELEDSGVYFCASSQDGGVSTGELFFGEGSRLTVL.

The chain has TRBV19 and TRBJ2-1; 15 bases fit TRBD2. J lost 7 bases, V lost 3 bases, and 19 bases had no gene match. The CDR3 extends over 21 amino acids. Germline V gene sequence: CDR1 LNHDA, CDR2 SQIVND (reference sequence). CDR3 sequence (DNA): TGTGCCAGTAGTATCGGGGTTATTGAAGGGACTAGCGGGAGGTCTCGAAATGAGCAGTTCTTC. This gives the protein CASSIGVIEGTSGRSRNEQFF. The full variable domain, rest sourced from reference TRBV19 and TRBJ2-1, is DGGITQSPKYLFRKEGQNVTLSCEQNLNHDAMYWYRQDPGQGLRLIYYSQIVNDFQKGDIAEGYSVSREKKESFPLTVTSAQKNPTAFYLCASSIGVIEGTSGRSRNEQFFGPGTRLTVL.

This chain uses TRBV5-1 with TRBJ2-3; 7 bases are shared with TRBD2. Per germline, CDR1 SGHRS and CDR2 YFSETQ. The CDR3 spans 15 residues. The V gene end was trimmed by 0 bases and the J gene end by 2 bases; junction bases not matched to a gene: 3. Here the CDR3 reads CASSLVGGSTDTQYF. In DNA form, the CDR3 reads TGCGCCAGCAGCTTGGTCGGGGGGTCCACAGATACGCAGTATTTT.

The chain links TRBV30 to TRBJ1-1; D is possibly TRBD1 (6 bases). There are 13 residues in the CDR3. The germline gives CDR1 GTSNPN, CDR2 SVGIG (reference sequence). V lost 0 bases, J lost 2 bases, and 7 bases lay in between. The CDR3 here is CAWSVGGNTEAFF. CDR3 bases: TGTGCCTGGAGTGTAGGGGGAAACACTGAAGCTTTCTTT.

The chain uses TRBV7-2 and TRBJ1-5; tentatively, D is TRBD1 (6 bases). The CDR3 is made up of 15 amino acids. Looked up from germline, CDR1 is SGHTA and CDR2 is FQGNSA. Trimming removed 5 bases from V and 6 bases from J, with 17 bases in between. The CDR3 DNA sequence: TGTGCCAGCAGCGGGGGGGCCGGTGCGACTCAGCCCCAGCATTTT. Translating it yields CASSGGAGATQPQHF.

CDR3 nucleotide sequence: TGTGCCAGCTCACCACGGCGGGAAGGCGAGCAGTACTTC. It codes for CASSPRREGEQYF. The chain uses TRBV18 and TRBJ2-7, with D perhaps matching TRBD2 (6 bases). Germline V gives CDR1 KGHSH, CDR2 LQKENI. Trimming cost V 1 base and J 6 bases, with 10 bases left between them. The CDR3 spans 13 residues.

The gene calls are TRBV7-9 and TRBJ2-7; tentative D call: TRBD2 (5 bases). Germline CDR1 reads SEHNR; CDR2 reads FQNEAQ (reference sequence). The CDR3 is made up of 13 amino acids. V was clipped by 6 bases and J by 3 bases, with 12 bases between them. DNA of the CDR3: TGTGCCAGCAGACACCCGGCGGGCTACGAGCAGTACTTC. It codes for CASRHPAGYEQYF.

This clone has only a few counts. CDR3 residues: CASRLTPGQGATEAFF. CDR3 DNA: TGTGCCAGCAGACTGACCCCGGGACAGGGGGCTACTGAAGCTTTCTTT. This chain uses TRBV5-6 with TRBJ1-1, with TRBD1 matching over 12 bases. This CDR3 is built from 16 residues. Germline lookup yields CDR1 SGHDT and CDR2 YYEEEE. The ends lost 5 bases at V and 5 bases at J; junction bases unmatched: 10.

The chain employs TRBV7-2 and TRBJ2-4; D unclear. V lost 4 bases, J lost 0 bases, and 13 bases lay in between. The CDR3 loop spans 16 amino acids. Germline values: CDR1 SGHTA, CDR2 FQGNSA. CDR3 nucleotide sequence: TGTGCCAGCAGCTCAGGAAACATTCCAGCCAAAAACATTCAGTACTTC. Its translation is CASSSGNIPAKNIQYF.

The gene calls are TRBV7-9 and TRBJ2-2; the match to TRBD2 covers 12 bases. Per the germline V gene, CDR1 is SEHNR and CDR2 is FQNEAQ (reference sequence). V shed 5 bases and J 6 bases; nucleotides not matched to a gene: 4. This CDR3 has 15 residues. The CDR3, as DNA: TGTGCCAGCAGCATCGGACTAGCGGGGTCCGGGGAGCTGTTTTTT. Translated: CASSIGLAGSGELFF.

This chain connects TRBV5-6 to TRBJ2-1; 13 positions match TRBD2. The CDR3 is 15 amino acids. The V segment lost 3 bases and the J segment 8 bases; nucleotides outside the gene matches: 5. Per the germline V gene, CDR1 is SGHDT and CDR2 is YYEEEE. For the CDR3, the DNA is TGTGCCAGCAGCTCGGGGACTAGCGGGAATTATGAGCAGTTCTTC. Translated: CASSSGTSGNYEQFF.

This CDR3 reads CASSRRGSAYEQYF. CDR3 DNA: TGTGCCAGCAGCCGCCGAGGCTCGGCCTACGAGCAGTACTTC. The rearrangement links TRBV7-2 to TRBJ2-7; no firm D call. The CDR3 runs to 14 residues. V was pared by 5 bases and J by 2 bases, with 13 bases between. Germline V gives CDR1 SGHTA, CDR2 FQGNSA.

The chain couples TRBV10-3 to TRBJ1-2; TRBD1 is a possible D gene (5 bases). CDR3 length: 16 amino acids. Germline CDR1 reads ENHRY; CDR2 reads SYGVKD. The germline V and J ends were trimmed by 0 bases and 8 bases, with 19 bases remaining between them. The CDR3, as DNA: TGTGCCATCAGTGAGTCAAACAGTGGGGCGGAGAGCGGCTACACCTTC. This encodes CAISESNSGAESGYTF.

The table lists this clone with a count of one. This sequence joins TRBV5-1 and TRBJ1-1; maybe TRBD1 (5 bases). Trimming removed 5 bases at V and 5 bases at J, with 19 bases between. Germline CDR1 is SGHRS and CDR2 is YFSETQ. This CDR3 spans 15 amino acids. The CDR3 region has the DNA TGCGCCAGCAGTCCAGATTCGGGGGGGAAGACTGAAGCTTTCTTT. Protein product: CASSPDSGGKTEAFF.

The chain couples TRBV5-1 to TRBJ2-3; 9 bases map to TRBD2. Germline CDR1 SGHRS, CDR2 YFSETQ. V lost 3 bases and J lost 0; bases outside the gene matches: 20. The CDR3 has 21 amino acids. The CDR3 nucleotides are TGCGCCAGCAGCTCCCGGGGGGTAGCGGGAGCGCCCCAAGGTAGCACAGATACGCAGTATTTT. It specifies CASSSRGVAGAPQGSTDTQYF.

Here the CDR3 DNA reads TGCAGCACCCAGACTAGCGGGAGTTACGAGCAGTACTTC. It is translated as CSTQTSGSYEQYF. The V gene is TRBV29-1, the J gene TRBJ2-7; 12 bases are shared with TRBD2. Germline assignment: CDR1 SQVTM and CDR2 ANQGSEA. Losses at the gene ends were 8 bases for V and 4 bases for J; bases not matched to a gene: 6. This CDR3 spans 13 amino acids.

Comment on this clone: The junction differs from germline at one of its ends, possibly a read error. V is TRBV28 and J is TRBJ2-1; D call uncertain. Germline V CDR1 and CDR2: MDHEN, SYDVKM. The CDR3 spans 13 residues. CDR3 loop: CAICSFSDNEQFF. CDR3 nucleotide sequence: TGTGCCATCTGCAGTTTCTCCGACAATGAGCAGTTCTTC.

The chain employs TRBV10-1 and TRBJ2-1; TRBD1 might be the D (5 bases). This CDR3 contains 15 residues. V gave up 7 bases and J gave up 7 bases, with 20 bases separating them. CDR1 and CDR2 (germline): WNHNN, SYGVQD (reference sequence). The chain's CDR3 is CASNNHQGFGNEQFF. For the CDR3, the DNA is TGCGCCAGCAATAATCACCAGGGATTCGGGAATGAGCAGTTCTTC.

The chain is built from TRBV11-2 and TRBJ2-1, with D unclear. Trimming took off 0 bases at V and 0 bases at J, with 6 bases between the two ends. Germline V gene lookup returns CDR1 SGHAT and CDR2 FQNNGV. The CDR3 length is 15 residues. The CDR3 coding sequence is TGTGCCAGCAGCTTAGACCTGAGCTCCTACAATGAGCAGTTCTTC. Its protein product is CASSLDLSSYNEQFF.

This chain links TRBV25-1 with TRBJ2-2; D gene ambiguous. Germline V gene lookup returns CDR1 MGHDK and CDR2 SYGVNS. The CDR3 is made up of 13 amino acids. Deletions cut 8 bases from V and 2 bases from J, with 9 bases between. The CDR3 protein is CASSRGNTGELFF. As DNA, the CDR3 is TGTGCCAGCTCTCGCGGAAACACCGGGGAGCTGTTTTTT.